A single sample gave rise to the 11 T cell receptor beta chains below, sequenced in a study of T cells in women clearing cervical HPV infection. Sequencing used immunoSEQ multiplex PCR; TCRdb keeps in-frame clones, though not all of them. Across more than 10,000 clones, the top ten clones capture around 9.3% of the sample. The specimen was blood buffy coat. These receptors all stem from a woman aged 18 to 75 with a cervical HPV16 infection that either progressed to CIN3+ or cleared (not recorded which).

Of note for this clone: The read terminates 3 residues before the CDR3 end, so the remaining end is supplied by the germline J gene. The V gene is TRBV11-2, the J gene TRBJ2-5; 8 nucleotides match TRBD1. The CDR3 runs to 13 residues. Looked up from germline, CDR1 is SGHAT and CDR2 is FQNNGV. V was clipped by 3 bases and J by 4 bases; unmatched bases: 1. The part of the CDR3 DNA that was read is TGTGCCAGCAGCTTCACAGGGGGAGAGACC. Encoded protein: CASSFTGGET. The CDR3 as a whole reads CASSFTGGETQYF.

As for this clone: The read finishes 3 residues shy of the CDR3 end, and the germline J gene is used to complete it. The chain carries TRBV20-1 and TRBJ2-5; 8 positions agree with TRBD2. The CDR3 contains 16 residues. CDR1 and CDR2 (germline): DFQATT, SNEGSKA (reference sequence). With V trimmed by 6 bases and J by 2 bases, 14 bases remained unmatched. The CDR3 loop is CSAPSESSGVQETQYF. The sequenced CDR3 bases are TGCAGTGCCCCCAGTGAGAGTAGCGGGGTTCAAGAGACC.

Remarks on this clone: The CDR3 end lies 3 residues beyond the end of the read and is filled in from the germline J gene. The chain joins TRBV6-2 or TRBV6-3 to TRBJ1-1, with unresolved D. The V end was cut by 2 bases, the J end by 5 bases, with 15 bases between. Per the germline V gene, CDR1 is MNHEY and CDR2 is SVGEGT. This CDR3 comprises 15 residues. CDR3: CASSYNQGFRTEAFF. The DNA read from the CDR3 is TGTGCCAGCAGTTACAATCAAGGGTTTAGAACTGAA.

A remark on this clone: The CDR3 end falls 3 residues outside the read, so it is completed with the germline J gene. The chain employs TRBV6-2 or TRBV6-3 and TRBJ2-1; weak D call: TRBD1 (6 bases). Germline V gives CDR1 MNHEY, CDR2 SVGEGT. V dropped 2 bases and J dropped 5 bases, with 13 bases sitting between them. CDR3 length equals 15 residues. The CDR3: CASSYGTPLNNEQFF. The CDR3 DNA, read in part, is TGTGCCAGCAGTTACGGGACACCTTTAAACAATGAG.

Notes on this clone: The sequenced fragment ends 3 residues before the CDR3 boundary, so the rest is inferred from the germline J gene. The chain has TRBV5-5 and TRBJ2-2; 7 positions agree with TRBD1. This CDR3 has 15 amino acids. CDR1 SGHKS and CDR2 YYEKEE come from the germline V gene (reference sequence). The part of the CDR3 DNA that was read is TGTGCCAGCAGCGGTGACAGGGCCTATAATTCACCG. It codes for CASSGDRAYNSP. The complete CDR3 protein is CASSGDRAYNSPLFF.

Remarks on this clone: The CDR3 end is not reached by the read, which stops 3 residues before it; the germline J gene fills it in. The genes are TRBV2 and TRBJ1-2; 9 positions agree with TRBD1. Trimming cost V 7 bases and J 6 bases; bases outside gene matches: 9. The CDR3 sequence is 14 residues long. The V gene's germline CDR1 is SNHLY and CDR2 FYNNEI. The sequenced part of the CDR3 DNA is TGTGCCAGCACCGCGGACAGGGGTTGGGATGGC. The encoded protein is CASTADRGWDG. The entire CDR3 is CASTADRGWDGYTF.

Turning to this clone: Read data end 3 residues before the CDR3 end; the end is taken from the germline J gene. The chain joins TRBV2 to TRBJ2-5, with 8 bases lining up with TRBD2. This CDR3 is 15 amino acids long. Germline CDR1 and CDR2: SNHLY and FYNNEI. Trimming took 0 bases from V and 5 from J; bases not matched to a gene: 5. The sequenced CDR3 bases are TGTGCCAGCAGTGAAGCCGCGGGGGGAATTGAGACC. Translation: CASSEAAGGIET. The whole CDR3 reads CASSEAAGGIETQYF. The entire variable domain, with the rest obtained from reference TRBV2 and TRBJ2-5, is as follows: EPEVTQTPSHQVTQMGQEVILRCVPISNHLYFYWYRQILGQKVEFLVSFYNNEISEKSEIFDDQFSVERPDGSNFTLKIRSTKLEDSAMYFCASSEAAGGIETQYFGPGTRLLVL.

As for this clone: The CDR3 is cut off 3 residues early in the read; its end comes from the germline J gene. This chain joins TRBV6-4 and TRBJ2-3, with TRBD2 as a possible D gene (7 bases). CDR3 size: 14 residues. V was clipped by 8 bases and J by 2 bases, with 14 bases between them. Germline lookup yields CDR1 MRHNA and CDR2 SNTAGT. Here the CDR3 reads CASSGGGHTDTQYF. The DNA read from the CDR3 is TGTGCCAGCTCTGGGGGGGGCCACACAGATACG.

About this clone: An end of the junction does not agree with germline; a read error may underlie this. Sequencing ends 3 residues short of the CDR3 end; the germline J gene provides the rest. The V and J genes are TRBV4-2 and TRBJ2-7; D possibly corresponds to TRBD1 (6 bases). Germline-derived CDR1 and CDR2 are LGHNA and YNFKEQ. This CDR3 has 15 amino acids. Here the CDR3 reads CASSQQRTATYEQYF. The sequenced CDR3 bases are TGCGCCAGCAGCCAACAGAGGACAGCGACCTACGAG.

For this clone: The read is 3 residues too short to cover the CDR3 end, so that end is filled in from the germline J gene. This chain joins TRBV5-1 and TRBJ1-2, with D possibly matching TRBD1 (6 bases). Germline loops: CDR1 SGHRS, CDR2 YFSETQ. The CDR3 is 13 amino acids. Trimming stripped 5 bases from V and 3 bases from J, with 11 bases between. The DNA read from the CDR3 is TGCGCCAGCAGACAGGACAGCGACTATGGC. Its protein product is CASRQDSDYG. The whole CDR3 sequence is CASRQDSDYGYTF.

In regard to this clone: One junction end does not reproduce the germline sequence, and a read error may be involved. Read data end 3 residues before the CDR3 end; the end is taken from the germline J gene. Within the sample, other DNA sequences also encode this same CDR3. V usage is TRBV30 and J usage is TRBJ1-3, with 10 bases that match TRBD1. The CDR3 has 14 amino acids. Germline-derived CDR1 and CDR2 are GTSNPN and SVGIG (reference sequence). This chain's CDR3 is CAWDRGHSGNTIYF. Partial CDR3 DNA: TGTGCTTGGGACAGGGGCCACTCTGGAAACACT.